This T cell receptor beta chain stems from a study of shared clonotypes between healthy human individuals. The study, taken as a whole, reports: Sequencing of the sorted subsets was shown by rarefaction to be incomplete despite large depth. Only blood underwent sampling, and tissue repertoires likely differ.

In regard to this clone: What it binds is unknown.

CDR1 and CDR2 from the germline V gene are MGHDK and SYGVNS. The CDR3 runs 15 residues. V lost 4 bases to trimming and J lost 0 bases, with 12 bases between them. Repertoires were generated with immunoSEQ multiplex PCR, while TCRdb's copy carries only in-frame clones and drops some. The repertoire holds more than 900,000 clones, with around 78% as singletons. The sequence was collected from a man between 18 and 35 years old in good health. Some clones in this sample may be carry-over from other donors' samples. Specimen: memory CD4+ T cells from PBMCs. Subset denoted: CD45RA-negative fraction. The chain joins TRBV25-1 to TRBJ1-1, with no clear D. CDR3 bases: TGTGCCAGCAGTGGTTTAGCCGCCATGAACACTGAAGCTTTCTTT. Its protein is CASSGLAAMNTEAFF. Variable domain in full (rest from reference TRBV25-1 and TRBJ1-1): EADIYQTPRYLVIGTGKKITLECSQTMGHDKMYWYQQDPGMELHLIHYSYGVNSTEKGDLSSESTVSRIRTEHFPLTLESARPSHTSQYLCASSGLAAMNTEAFFGQGTRLTVV.